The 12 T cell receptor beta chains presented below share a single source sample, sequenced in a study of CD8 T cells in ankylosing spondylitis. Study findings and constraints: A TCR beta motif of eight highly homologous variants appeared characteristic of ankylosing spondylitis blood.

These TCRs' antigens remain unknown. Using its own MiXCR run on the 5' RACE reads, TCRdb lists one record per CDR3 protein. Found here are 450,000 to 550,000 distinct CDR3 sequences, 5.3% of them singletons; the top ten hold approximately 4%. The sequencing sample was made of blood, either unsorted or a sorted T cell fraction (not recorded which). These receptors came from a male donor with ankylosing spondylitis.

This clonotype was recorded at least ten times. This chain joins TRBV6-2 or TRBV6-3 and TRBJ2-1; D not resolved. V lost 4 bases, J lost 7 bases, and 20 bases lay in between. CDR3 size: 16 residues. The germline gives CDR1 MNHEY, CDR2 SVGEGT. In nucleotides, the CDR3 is TGTGCCAGCAGTTTAAGGGCAATTTATGGTGATAATGAGCAGTTCTTC. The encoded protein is CASSLRAIYGDNEQFF.

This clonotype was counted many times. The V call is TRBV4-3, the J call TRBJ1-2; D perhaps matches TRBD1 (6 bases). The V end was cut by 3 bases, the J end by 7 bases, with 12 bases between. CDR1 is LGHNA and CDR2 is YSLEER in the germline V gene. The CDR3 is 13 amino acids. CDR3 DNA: TGCGCCAGCAGCCAGTACAGGGTACGTGGCTACACCTTC. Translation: CASSQYRVRGYTF.

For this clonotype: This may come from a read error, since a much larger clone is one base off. CDR3 loop: CATSQGQDTGELFF. The CDR3 region has the DNA TGTGCCACCAGCCAGGGACAAGACACCGGGGAGCTGTTTTTT. The chain recombines TRBV12-3 or TRBV12-4 with TRBJ2-2, with D maybe TRBD1 (6 bases). Trimming removed 10 bases at V and 3 bases at J, with 15 bases between. The CDR3 is 14 amino acids.

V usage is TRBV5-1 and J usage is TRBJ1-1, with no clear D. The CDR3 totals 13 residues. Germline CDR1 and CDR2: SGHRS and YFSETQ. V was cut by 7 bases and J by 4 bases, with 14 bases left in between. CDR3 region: CASGGRRGTEAFF. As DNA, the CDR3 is TGCGCCAGCGGCGGCCGTCGGGGCACTGAAGCTTTCTTT.

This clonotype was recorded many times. In DNA form, the CDR3 reads TGCAGTGCCCTCTCGGGGGGGCTAGCCAAAAACATTCAGTACTTC. It encodes CSALSGGLAKNIQYF. The V call is TRBV20-1, the J call TRBJ2-4, with TRBD2 matching over 8 bases. The V and J ends lost 6 bases and 0 bases, in that order; junction bases with no gene match: 7. Looked up from germline, CDR1 is DFQATT and CDR2 is SNEGSKA (reference sequence). This CDR3 region has 15 residues.

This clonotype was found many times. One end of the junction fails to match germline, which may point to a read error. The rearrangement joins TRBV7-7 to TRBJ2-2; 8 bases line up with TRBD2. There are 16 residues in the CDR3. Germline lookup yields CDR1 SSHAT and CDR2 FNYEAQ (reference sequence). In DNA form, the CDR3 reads TGTGCTAGCAGCTTAGCGGGGAGGGCCAGCGCCGGGGAGCTGTTTTTT. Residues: CASSLAGRASAGELFF. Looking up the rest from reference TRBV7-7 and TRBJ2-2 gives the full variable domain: GAGVSQSPRYKVTKRGQDVTLRCDPISSHATLYWYQQALGQGPEFLTYFNYEAQPDKSGLPSDRFSAERPEGSISTLTIQRTEQRDSAMYRCASSLAGRASAGELFFGEGSRLTVL.

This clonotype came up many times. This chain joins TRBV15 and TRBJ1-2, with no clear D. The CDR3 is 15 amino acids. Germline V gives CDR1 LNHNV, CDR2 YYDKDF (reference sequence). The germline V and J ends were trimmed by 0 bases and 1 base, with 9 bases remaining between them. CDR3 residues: CATSRDLRVNYGYTF. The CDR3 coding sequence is TGTGCCACCAGCAGAGATCTGCGGGTTAACTATGGCTACACCTTC.

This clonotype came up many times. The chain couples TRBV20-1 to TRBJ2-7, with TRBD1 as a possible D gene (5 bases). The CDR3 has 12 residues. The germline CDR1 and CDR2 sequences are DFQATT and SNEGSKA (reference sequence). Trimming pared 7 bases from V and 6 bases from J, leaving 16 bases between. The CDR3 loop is CSVQGQRTEQYF. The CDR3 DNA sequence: TGCAGTGTCCAGGGCCAGAGGACCGAGCAGTACTTC.

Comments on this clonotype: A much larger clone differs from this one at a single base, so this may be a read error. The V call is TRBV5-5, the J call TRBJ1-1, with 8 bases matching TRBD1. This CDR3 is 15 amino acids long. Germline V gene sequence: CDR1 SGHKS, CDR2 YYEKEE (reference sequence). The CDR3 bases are TGTGCCAGGAGCTTATCCGGGACAGGGAACACTGAAGCTTTCTTT. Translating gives CARSLSGTGNTEAFF.

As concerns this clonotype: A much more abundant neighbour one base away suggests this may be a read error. The CDR3 loop reads CATSRHIGDYGYIF. For the CDR3, the DNA is TGTGCCACTTCAAGACACATTGGGGACTATGGCTACATCTTC. The chain is built from TRBV6-1 and TRBJ1-2; a possible D gene is TRBD1 (5 bases). CDR3 length: 14 amino acids. CDR1 MNHNS and CDR2 SASEGT come from the germline V gene.

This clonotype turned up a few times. The CDR3 here is CASSTGFGETQYF. The CDR3 coding sequence is TGTGCCAGCAGCACGGGGTTCGGGGAGACCCAGTACTTC. The chain uses TRBV7-9 and TRBJ2-5; possible D gene TRBD2, 5 bases. The CDR3 totals 13 residues. Deletions cut 5 bases from V and 5 bases from J, with 12 bases between. Looked up from germline, CDR1 is SEHNR and CDR2 is FQNEAQ (reference sequence).

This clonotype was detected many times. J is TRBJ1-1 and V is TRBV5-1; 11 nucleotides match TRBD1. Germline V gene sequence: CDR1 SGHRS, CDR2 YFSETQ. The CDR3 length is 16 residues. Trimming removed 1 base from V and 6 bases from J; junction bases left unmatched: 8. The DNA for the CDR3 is TGCGCCAGCAGCTTGAGGGGACAGGGGGTAAGCGCTGAAGCTTTCTTT. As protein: CASSLRGQGVSAEAFF.